These T cell receptor beta chains were read from a single sample in a study of cytomegalovirus exposure and HLA in healthy donors. Repertoires were generated with immunoSEQ multiplex PCR, while TCRdb's copy carries only in-frame clones and drops some. The sample lists 220,000 or so clones, around 87% seen once, with roughly 2% in the top ten. Sequencing was performed on PBMCs. Receptors were obtained from a young woman in good health and CMV-seropositive. Each CDR3 is given with its conserved first and last residue. A D gene is named only where the DNA matches it firmly. Clone size is shown for a subset of rows, as once, few, many or a class of expanded clone.

clone size,V gene,J gene,D gene,CDR3 protein,CDR3 DNA
.,TRBV29-1,TRBJ1-2,.,CSVDFGGNYGYTF,TGCAGCGTAGACTTTGGGGGCAACTATGGCTACACCTTC
.,TRBV12-5,TRBJ2-1,.,CASAEDSSYNEQFF,TGTGCTAGTGCCGAAGATAGCTCCTACAATGAGCAGTTCTTC
few,TRBV19,TRBJ1-2,TRBD1,CASSTGAGYTF,TGTGCCAGCTCGACAGGGGCTGGCTACACCTTC
.,TRBV6-5,TRBJ1-5,.,CASSYRGNQPQHF,TGTGCCAGCAGTTACCGGGGGAATCAGCCCCAGCATTTT
.,TRBV5-4,TRBJ1-2,TRBD1,CASSWGQGVRKGYGYTF,TGTGCCAGCAGCTGGGGACAGGGGGTGCGGAAAGGCTACGGCTACACCTTC
few,TRBV5-4,TRBJ2-7,TRBD2,CASSSPLAGGLRGEQYF,TGTGCCAGCAGCTCGCCACTAGCGGGAGGATTGCGAGGCGAGCAGTACTTC
.,TRBV27,TRBJ2-7,TRBD2,CASKMGGSGTYYEQYF,TGTGCCAGCAAAATGGGCGGTAGCGGGACTTACTACGAGCAGTACTTC
.,TRBV29-1,TRBJ2-7,.,CSVPGRGGPYEQYF,TGCAGCGTTCCGGGCAGGGGCGGACCCTACGAGCAGTACTTC
.,TRBV5-1,TRBJ2-1,.,CASSLARGGGTSYNEQFF,TGCGCCAGCAGCTTGGCTCGCGGGGGCGGGACCTCCTACAATGAGCAGTTCTTC
.,TRBV5-1,TRBJ2-7,.,CASSLGQLYEQYF,TGCGCCAGCAGCTTGGGACAGCTATACGAGCAGTACTTC
.,TRBV28,TRBJ1-5,.,CATCREIRQPQHF,TGTGCCACCTGTCGGGAAATCCGTCAGCCCCAGCATTTT
.,TRBV7-9,TRBJ1-4,.,CASSRTVVNEKLFF,TGTGCCAGCAGCCGGACAGTCGTTAATGAAAAACTGTTTTTT
.,TRBV5-1,TRBJ1-2,TRBD1,CASSLVQGLAGYTF,TGCGCCAGCAGCTTGGTACAGGGGCTTGCTGGCTACACCTTC
.,TRBV25-1,TRBJ1-3,.,CASSRTGSGNTIYF,TGTGCCAGCAGTCGGACTGGCTCTGGAAACACCATATATTTT
.,TRBV28,TRBJ2-7,TRBD1,CASSSGQLFRGSEPYEQYF,TGTGCCAGCAGTTCGGGACAGCTTTTTCGAGGGAGCGAACCCTACGAGCAGTACTTC
.,TRBV28,TRBJ2-1,.,CASSKRTGDNEQFF,TGTGCCAGCAGTAAACGGACTGGAGACAATGAGCAGTTCTTC
.,TRBV19,TRBJ2-2,TRBD1,CASSRRQGNTGELFF,TGTGCCAGTAGTCGACGACAGGGGAACACCGGGGAGCTGTTTTTT
.,TRBV11-2,TRBJ1-5,.,CASSKGHHSNQPQHF,TGTGCCAGCAGCAAAGGACACCATAGCAATCAGCCCCAGCATTTT
.,TRBV28,TRBJ2-3,TRBD2,CASSSGTSQDTQYF,TGTGCCAGCAGTTCCGGGACTAGCCAAGATACGCAGTATTTT
.,TRBV21-1,TRBJ2-2,.,CASSTRGELFF,TGTGCCAGCAGCACGCGGGGGGAGCTGTTTTTT
.,TRBV30,TRBJ2-3,TRBD2,CAWGGSGRRDTQYF,TGTGCCTGGGGGGGTAGCGGGAGAAGAGATACGCAGTATTTT
.,TRBV6-5,TRBJ1-3,.,CASSRGGVGNTIYF,TGTGCCAGCAGCCGGGGGGGGGTTGGAAACACCATATATTTT
.,TRBV9,TRBJ2-1,.,CASSPHDSSSYNEQFF,TGTGCCAGCAGCCCTCACGACTCGAGCTCCTACAATGAGCAGTTCTTC
.,TRBV6-6,TRBJ1-1,.,CASSYRGANTEAFF,TGTGCCAGCAGTTACCGGGGTGCGAACACTGAAGCTTTCTTT
.,TRBV10-3,TRBJ1-3,.,CAISGVSLGNTIYF,TGTGCCATCAGCGGGGTCTCTCTTGGAAACACCATATATTTT
few,TRBV9,TRBJ1-2,.,CASSVGGGTVEGYTF,TGTGCCAGCAGCGTAGGAGGGGGAACAGTGGAGGGCTACACCTTC
.,TRBV7-8,TRBJ1-2,.,CASSLVSTGGYGYTF,TGTGCCAGCAGCTTAGTATCGACGGGAGGCTATGGCTACACCTTC
.,TRBV27,TRBJ2-3,.,CASSPTPLARATDTQYF,TGTGCCAGCAGTCCCACTCCTCTAGCACGGGCCACAGATACGCAGTATTTT
.,TRBV6-1,TRBJ2-5,TRBD1,CASSAGDRGSVLTQYF,TGTGCCAGCAGTGCCGGGGACAGGGGCTCAGTTCTGACCCAGTACTTC
.,TRBV9,TRBJ2-1,.,CASSVAGVSYNEQFF,TGTGCCAGCAGCGTAGCAGGGGTCTCCTACAATGAGCAGTTCTTC
.,TRBV6-1,TRBJ1-2,TRBD1,CASSERDRAYGYTF,TGTGCCAGCAGTGAAAGGGACAGGGCCTATGGCTACACCTTC
.,TRBV6-4,TRBJ1-2,TRBD1,CASSIDPSGTGASSNYGYTF,TGTGCCAGCAGCATTGACCCCTCCGGGACAGGGGCATCATCGAACTATGGCTACACCTTC
.,TRBV10-2,TRBJ2-3,TRBD2,CASSESTSGRTDTQYF,TGCGCCAGCAGTGAGTCGACTAGCGGGAGGACAGATACGCAGTATTTT
few,TRBV27,TRBJ1-5,.,CASRAGGQPQHF,TGTGCCAGCAGGGCCGGGGGACAGCCCCAGCATTTT
.,TRBV2,TRBJ2-1,TRBD2,CASSERGGTSPLNEQFF,TGTGCCAGCAGTGAACGGGGCGGGACTAGTCCCCTCAATGAGCAGTTCTTC
.,TRBV27,TRBJ1-2,.,CASSLKGDGYTF,TGTGCCAGCAGTTTAAAGGGGGACGGCTACACCTTC
.,TRBV27,TRBJ2-3,TRBD2,CASSPLAGGVPDTQYF,TGTGCCAGCAGTCCCCTAGCGGGAGGGGTCCCAGATACGCAGTATTTT
.,TRBV5-1,TRBJ1-1,.,CASSATWGGANTEAFF,TGCGCCAGCAGCGCGACGTGGGGGGGGGCAAACACTGAAGCTTTCTTT
once,TRBV27,TRBJ1-5,.,CASSFGGEGGQPQHF,TGTGCCAGCAGTTTTGGAGGGGAGGGTGGTCAGCCCCAGCATTTT
.,TRBV9,TRBJ1-3,.,CASSVGGGHNSGNTIYF,TGTGCCAGCAGCGTAGGGGGAGGCCATAACTCTGGAAACACCATATATTTT
.,TRBV27,TRBJ2-1,TRBD2,CASSLLGGSHEQFF,TGTGCCAGCAGTTTATTGGGAGGGTCCCATGAGCAGTTCTTC
.,TRBV7-8,TRBJ2-1,.,CASSRSGYNEQFF,TGTGCCAGCAGCCGGAGCGGTTACAATGAGCAGTTCTTC
.,TRBV4-1,TRBJ1-1,TRBD1,CASSQGGLQGRGPTEAFF,TGCGCCAGCAGCCAAGGGGGCCTTCAAGGCAGGGGGCCCACTGAAGCTTTCTTT
.,TRBV4-1,TRBJ2-7,.,CASSQVYRDLFYEQYF,TGCGCCAGCAGCCAAGTCTACAGGGATCTGTTCTACGAGCAGTACTTC
.,TRBV5-1,TRBJ1-2,.,CASSLTGYYGYTF,TGCGCCAGCAGCTTGACGGGATACTATGGCTACACCTTC
.,TRBV2,TRBJ2-3,TRBD2,CASSPGLAGADTQYF,TGTGCCAGCAGTCCGGGACTAGCGGGAGCGGATACGCAGTATTTT
once,TRBV29-1,TRBJ2-6,TRBD1,CSVVLSTGGPSGANVLTF,TGCAGCGTTGTTTTGAGTACAGGGGGCCCCTCTGGGGCCAACGTCCTGACTTTC
.,TRBV29-1,TRBJ2-6,TRBD2,CSVGVAGSGANVLTF,TGCAGCGTTGGGGTAGCGGGCTCTGGGGCCAACGTCCTGACTTTC
.,TRBV7-9,TRBJ2-2,TRBD1,CASPGTGTGELFF,TGTGCCAGCCCTGGGACAGGCACCGGGGAGCTGTTTTTT
.,TRBV13,TRBJ2-6,TRBD1,CASSLGQGTGANVLTF,TGTGCCAGCAGCCTGGGACAGGGGACTGGGGCCAACGTCCTGACTTTC
.,TRBV5-1,TRBJ2-2,TRBD1,CASSSGQGNTGELFF,TGCGCCAGCAGCTCGGGACAGGGGAACACCGGGGAGCTGTTTTTT
once,TRBV30,TRBJ2-1,TRBD2,CAWSRSGLAGISSYNEQFF,TGTGCCTGGAGCCGATCGGGACTAGCGGGAATAAGCTCCTACAATGAGCAGTTCTTC
.,TRBV5-1,TRBJ2-2,.,CASSFTGNTGELFF,TGCGCCAGCAGCTTTACGGGGAACACCGGGGAGCTGTTTTTT
.,TRBV29-1,TRBJ2-5,.,CSISVARATEETQYF,TGCAGCATCTCCGTGGCGCGGGCGACCGAAGAGACCCAGTACTTC
.,TRBV30,TRBJ2-1,.,CAWSVLPGYNEQFF,TGTGCCTGGAGTGTACTGCCTGGTTACAATGAGCAGTTCTTC